The 26 T cell receptor beta chains below all came from one sample that was sequenced in a study of blood T cell repertoires in COVID-19. Assay: immunoSEQ multiplex PCR; the TCRdb copy retains only in-frame clones and omits some. The sample lists about 220,000 clones, around four fifths seen once, with less than 6.5% in the top ten. Sequenced material: peripheral blood. The receptor source for this set is a woman aged 60-75 years who had recovered from COVID-19.

The V call is TRBV4-3, the J call TRBJ2-3; 12 bases agree with TRBD2. Per germline, CDR1 LGHNA and CDR2 YSLEER. This CDR3 region has 15 residues. Losses at the gene ends were 5 bases for V and 5 bases for J; bases not matched to a gene: 5. This CDR3 reads CASSVLAGGGDTQYF. The CDR3 DNA reads as TGCGCCAGCAGCGTACTAGCGGGGGGCGGAGATACGCAGTATTTT.

The chain joins TRBV5-6 to TRBJ2-1, with 11 bases matching TRBD2. Germline CDR1 SGHDT, CDR2 YYEEEE. The CDR3 runs to 17 residues. The trim removed 4 bases at V and 3 bases at J, leaving 9 bases unmatched. The CDR3 DNA follows: TGTGCCAGCAGCCCCGGAGGTAGCGGGGGGGTCTACAATGAGCAGTTCTTC. Its translation: CASSPGGSGGVYNEQFF.

This clone was seen only a few times. The rearrangement links TRBV7-3 to TRBJ2-5, with D perhaps TRBD2 (6 bases). Germline CDR1 is SGHTA and CDR2 is FQGTGA. Trimming stripped 1 base from V and 5 bases from J, with 14 bases between. The CDR3 spans 15 residues. CDR3 in amino acids: CASSLNGQAGETQYF. DNA for the CDR3: TGTGCCAGCAGCTTAAACGGGCAGGCGGGGGAGACCCAGTACTTC. The full variable domain, with the rest looked up from reference TRBV7-3 and TRBJ2-5, is GAGVSQTPSNKVTEKGKYVELRCDPISGHTALYWYRQSLGQGPEFLIYFQGTGAADDSGLPNDRFFAVRPEGSVSTLKIQRTERGDSAVYLCASSLNGQAGETQYFGPGTRLLVL.

The J gene is TRBJ2-1, the V gene TRBV30, with 9 bases matching TRBD2. The trim removed 4 bases at V and 8 bases at J, leaving 9 bases unmatched. The germline CDR1 and CDR2 sequences are GTSNPN and SVGIG (reference sequence). The length of the CDR3 is 14 residues. CDR3 amino acids: CAWNSGTSFYEQFF. The CDR3 DNA reads as TGTGCCTGGAATTCCGGGACTAGCTTCTATGAGCAGTTCTTC.

The rearrangement uses TRBV18 and TRBJ1-6; TRBD1 might be the D (5 bases). V was clipped by 1 base and J by 8 bases, with 12 bases between them. The CDR3 is made up of 15 amino acids. Per germline, CDR1 KGHSH and CDR2 LQKENI. In nucleotides, the CDR3 is TGTGCCAGCTCACCACGGCAGGGCGGGGATTCACCCCTCCACTTT. This codes for CASSPRQGGDSPLHF. Variable domain in full (rest from reference TRBV18 and TRBJ1-6): NAGVMQNPRHLVRRRGQEARLRCSPMKGHSHVYWYRQLPEEGLKFMVYLQKENIIDESGMPKERFSAEFPKEGPSILRIQQVVRGDSAAYFCASSPRQGGDSPLHFGNGTRLTVT.

The J gene is TRBJ2-3, the V gene TRBV19; 9 bases agree with TRBD2. CDR3 length equals 16 residues. The trim removed 5 bases at V and 6 bases at J, leaving 12 bases unmatched. From germline, CDR1 is LNHDA and CDR2 SQIVND (reference sequence). The CDR3 DNA reads as TGTGCCAGTAGTCCCGAGGGGGCGGGGGGGCCGGATACGCAGTATTTT. Its translation: CASSPEGAGGPDTQYF. Full variable domain (missing parts from reference TRBV19 and TRBJ2-3): DGGITQSPKYLFRKEGQNVTLSCEQNLNHDAMYWYRQDPGQGLRLIYYSQIVNDFQKGDIAEGYSVSREKKESFPLTVTSAQKNPTAFYLCASSPEGAGGPDTQYFGPGTRLTVL.

This chain joins TRBV5-4 and TRBJ2-2; 9 bases line up with TRBD2. In germline, CDR1 is SGHNT, CDR2 YYREEE (reference sequence). Germline trimming cut 4 bases from V and 3 bases from J; bases unmatched to any gene: 10. The CDR3 is 17 residues long. The CDR3 loop is CASSGDRLAVDTGELFF. The CDR3 nucleotides are TGTGCCAGCAGCGGGGATAGACTAGCGGTAGACACCGGGGAGCTGTTTTTT.

This clone showed up just a few times. This chain uses TRBV30 with TRBJ1-2, with a weak D call TRBD1 (5 bases). Per germline, CDR1 GTSNPN and CDR2 SVGIG (reference sequence). The CDR3 totals 14 residues. The germline V and J ends were trimmed by 4 bases and 5 bases, with 17 bases remaining between them. CDR3 sequence reads: CAWIVRGKEYGYTF. The CDR3 DNA follows: TGTGCCTGGATAGTTAGGGGAAAAGAGTATGGCTACACCTTC.

The V gene is TRBV3-1 (or the pseudogene TRBV3-2), the J gene TRBJ1-3; D not certain. Germline values: CDR1 LGHDT, CDR2 YNNKEL (reference sequence). The CDR3 has 13 residues. Trimming took 0 bases from V and 5 from J, leaving 5 bases between them. The CDR3 DNA is TGTGCCAGCAGCCAAGACAGAAGAAACACCATATATTTT. It is translated as CASSQDRRNTIYF.

V is TRBV30 and J is TRBJ1-1; a possible D gene is TRBD1 (5 bases). Per germline, CDR1 GTSNPN and CDR2 SVGIG (reference sequence). The CDR3 is 13 amino acids. Trimming cost V 2 bases and J 6 bases, with 13 bases left between them. The CDR3 nucleotides are TGTGCCTGGAGTCGGGGGGTATCGCCTGAAGCTTTCTTT. It yields the protein CAWSRGVSPEAFF.

V usage is TRBV4-3 and J usage is TRBJ2-1; maybe TRBD2 (5 bases). Trimming removed 1 base at V and 7 bases at J, with 11 bases between. CDR1 is LGHNA, CDR2 YSLEER, per germline. The CDR3 is 14 amino acids. CDR3 DNA sequence: TGCGCCAGCAGCCAAGGTCCGCGGGCAAATGAGCAGTTCTTC. Translating it yields CASSQGPRANEQFF.

The chain combines TRBV4-3 with TRBJ1-2; 10 nucleotides align to TRBD1. From germline, CDR1 is LGHNA and CDR2 YSLEER. CDR3 length equals 15 residues. V lost 3 bases and J lost 5; bases outside the gene matches: 6. The CDR3 loop reads CASSHRDRGDYGYTF. The CDR3 nucleotides are TGCGCCAGCAGCCATCGGGACAGGGGAGATTATGGCTACACCTTC.

This chain uses TRBV30 with TRBJ1-2, with 9 bases aligning to TRBD1. This CDR3 is built from 15 residues. Losses at the gene ends were 0 bases for V and 8 bases for J; bases not matched to a gene: 10. Per the germline V gene, CDR1 is GTSNPN and CDR2 is SVGIG (reference sequence). CDR3: CAWSVAADRGSGYTF. DNA for the CDR3: TGTGCCTGGAGTGTCGCAGCGGACAGGGGCAGCGGCTACACCTTC. The full variable domain, rest sourced from reference TRBV30 and TRBJ1-2, is SQTIHQWPATLVQPVGSPLSLECTVEGTSNPNLYWYRQAAGRGLQLLFYSVGIGQISSEVPQNLSASRPQDRQFILSSKKLLLSDSGFYLCAWSVAADRGSGYTFGSGTRLTVV.

This chain links TRBV12-3 or TRBV12-4 with TRBJ2-1; no firm D call. V was clipped by 2 bases and J by 9 bases, with 11 bases between them. The CDR3 covers 13 residues. CDR3 DNA: TGTGCCAGCAGTTTAATTCTGGAGAGTGAGCAGTTCTTC. Translated, it gives CASSLILESEQFF.

In DNA form, the CDR3 reads TGTGCCAGCAGCCCTACGGGGGAAAGCTCTGGAAACACCATATATTTT. Translated: CASSPTGESSGNTIYF. The V call is TRBV7-3, the J call TRBJ1-3, with D possibly TRBD1 on 5 matching bases. V was pared by 5 bases and J by 0 bases, with 14 bases between. This CDR3 spans 16 amino acids. CDR1 is SGHTA and CDR2 is FQGTGA in the germline V gene.

The chain is built from TRBV24-1 and TRBJ2-2; unclear D gene. Germline assignment: CDR1 KGHDR and CDR2 SFDVKD. The V end lost 3 bases, the J end lost 4 bases, and 5 bases lay between the germline ends. This CDR3 is built from 13 residues. The CDR3 region is CATSDTSTGELFF. DNA of the CDR3: TGTGCCACCAGTGATACATCCACCGGGGAGCTGTTTTTT.

The V and J genes are TRBV6-6 and TRBJ2-1; 8 positions match TRBD2. Trimming cost V 4 bases and J 2 bases; bases outside gene matches: 4. Germline V gene data show CDR1 as MNHNY and CDR2 as SVGAGI (reference sequence). The CDR3 consists of 15 residues. The CDR3 here is CASSFISGAYNEQFF. The CDR3 DNA reads TGTGCCAGCAGTTTTATTAGCGGGGCCTACAATGAGCAGTTCTTC.

The chain carries TRBV30 and TRBJ2-5; maybe TRBD2 (5 bases). CDR1 GTSNPN and CDR2 SVGIG come from the germline V gene (reference sequence). V lost 1 base and J 5 bases, leaving 14 bases between the germline ends. The CDR3 length is 14 residues. The CDR3: CAWSARASRETQYF. DNA for the CDR3: TGTGCCTGGAGTGCCCGGGCTAGCAGGGAGACCCAGTACTTC. Based on the CDR3 plus reference TRBV30 and TRBJ2-5, the full variable domain is SQTIHQWPATLVQPVGSPLSLECTVEGTSNPNLYWYRQAAGRGLQLLFYSVGIGQISSEVPQNLSASRPQDRQFILSSKKLLLSDSGFYLCAWSARASRETQYFGPGTRLLVL.

This clone was detected once. The chain is built from TRBV27 and TRBJ2-2; tentatively, D is TRBD2 (5 bases). Trimming took off 6 bases at V and 5 bases at J, with 19 bases between the two ends. The CDR3 consists of 16 residues. CDR1 is MNHEY and CDR2 is SMNVEV in the germline V gene (reference sequence). In DNA, the CDR3 is TGTGCCAGCAGAGCAGACGGCGCAGGAGGAACCGGGGAGCTGTTTTTT. Protein: CASRADGAGGTGELFF.

This rearrangement joins TRBV6-4 to TRBJ1-6; 9 positions match TRBD1. From germline, CDR1 is MRHNA and CDR2 SNTAGT. The CDR3 totals 15 residues. V was clipped by 6 bases and J by 5 bases; unmatched bases: 5. The CDR3 protein is CASRDRGGNNSPLHF. The CDR3 nucleotides read TGTGCCAGCAGGGACAGGGGAGGTAATAATTCACCCCTCCACTTT.

The chain is built from TRBV4-1 and TRBJ1-4, with 12 nucleotides matching TRBD1. The germline gives CDR1 MGHRA, CDR2 YSYEKL. CDR3 length equals 15 residues. V trimming: 5 bases; J trimming: 8 bases; junction bases outside the gene matches: 6. Written as DNA, the CDR3 is TGCGCCAGCAGCTACGTTGGGACAGGGGGCGAAAAACTGTTTTTT. It encodes CASSYVGTGGEKLFF.

This sequence joins TRBV19 and TRBJ1-2, with 8 bases lining up with TRBD1. V shed 5 bases, J shed 2 bases, and the junction held 10 bases outside the gene matches. There are 16 residues in the CDR3. Per the germline V gene, CDR1 is LNHDA and CDR2 is SQIVND (reference sequence). CDR3 coding DNA: TGTGCCAGTAGTGCTCATGGACAGGGCTTAAACTATGGCTACACCTTC. It yields the protein CASSAHGQGLNYGYTF. Looking up the rest from reference TRBV19 and TRBJ1-2 gives the full variable domain: DGGITQSPKYLFRKEGQNVTLSCEQNLNHDAMYWYRQDPGQGLRLIYYSQIVNDFQKGDIAEGYSVSREKKESFPLTVTSAQKNPTAFYLCASSAHGQGLNYGYTFGSGTRLTVV.

The chain joins TRBV19 to TRBJ1-5; D perhaps matches TRBD1 (6 bases). V lost 4 bases to trimming and J lost 4 bases, with 14 bases between them. Germline CDR1 reads LNHDA; CDR2 reads SQIVND (reference sequence). CDR3 size: 15 residues. Here the CDR3 reads CASSTGVSGNQPQHF. CDR3 DNA: TGTGCCAGTAGTACAGGGGTGTCAGGGAATCAGCCCCAGCATTTT. The full variable domain, rest sourced from reference TRBV19 and TRBJ1-5, is DGGITQSPKYLFRKEGQNVTLSCEQNLNHDAMYWYRQDPGQGLRLIYYSQIVNDFQKGDIAEGYSVSREKKESFPLTVTSAQKNPTAFYLCASSTGVSGNQPQHFGDGTRLSIL.

The V gene is TRBV7-2, the J gene TRBJ1-1, with no clear D. Germline CDR1 is SGHTA and CDR2 is FQGNSA. The CDR3 contains 13 residues. Trimming removed 5 bases from V and 0 bases from J, with 7 bases in between. The CDR3 reads CASSPDLNTEAFF. The CDR3 DNA sequence: TGTGCCAGCAGCCCCGACTTGAACACTGAAGCTTTCTTT.

The gene calls are TRBV5-1 and TRBJ1-1, with D maybe TRBD1 (5 bases). The length of the CDR3 is 14 residues. Trimming left V 3 bases short and J 8 bases short, with 17 bases between. Germline CDR1 and CDR2: SGHRS and YFSETQ. This CDR3 is CASSWIGRGEEAFF. DNA for the CDR3: TGCGCCAGCAGCTGGATCGGGAGGGGCGAAGAAGCTTTCTTT.

This clone has a single count. The CDR3 reads CASSERGGVLGTEAFF. CDR3 in DNA: TGTGCCAGCAGTGAACGGGGTGGGGTTTTGGGCACTGAAGCTTTCTTT. The J gene is TRBJ1-1, the V gene TRBV2; D uncertain. From germline, CDR1 is SNHLY and CDR2 FYNNEI. V shed 2 bases and J shed 4 bases, with 17 bases lying between them. The CDR3 is 16 amino acids.